The clone carrying this T cell receptor (beta chain) was found many times. V was cut by 1 base and J by 3 bases, with 9 bases left in between. This CDR3 region has 14 residues. The germline CDR1 and CDR2 sequences are SGHVS and FQNEAQ. The sample belongs to a study of T cells in Graves' hyperthyroidism and ophthalmopathy. TCR beta CDR3 region amplification was performed from RNA transcripts. Researchers ran a first-round RT-PCR on the TCR CDR3 using the HTBI primer set. TCRdb recomputed calls from the multiplex PCR reads with MiXCR, one row per CDR3 protein. The repertoire holds approximately 480,000 distinct CDR3 sequences, with less than 25% as singletons.

The sample was blood. The gene calls are TRBV7-8 and TRBJ2-5, with D perhaps TRBD1 or TRBD2 (6 bases each). This TCR derives from a man younger than 30 with Graves' hyperthyroidism. CDR3 DNA sequence: TGTGCCAGCAGCTTAGGGGGGGCTAAAGAGACCCAGTACTTC. It specifies CASSLGGAKETQYF.